The rows below give T cell receptor beta chains drawn from one sample of a study of CD8 T cell repertoires and HIV-1 epitope variants. Method: immunoSEQ multiplex PCR; TCRdb's copy keeps in-frame clones and lacks some. The sample yields about 95,000 clones, around 67% seen once. The sequencing input was uncultured baseline CD8+ T cells from peripheral blood mononuclear cells (PBMCs). The receptors were sampled from a male donor with HIV. Each CDR3 is given with its conserved first and last residue. Each record gives: V gene, J gene, CDR3 protein.

TRBV7-8	TRBJ1-1	CASSRENTEAFF
TRBV2	TRBJ2-7	CASRPRGSEQYF
TRBV27	TRBJ2-7	CASSLQSPHYEQYF
TRBV7-9	TRBJ1-1	CASSRVLGGPNTEAFF
TRBV7-9	TRBJ1-4	CASSQGGGLTEKLFF
TRBV27	TRBJ1-5	CASSGTGNQPQHF
TRBV2	TRBJ1-5	CASSTYRDQPQHF
TRBV7-3	TRBJ2-7	CASSLSVGSYEQYF
TRBV6-1	TRBJ1-5	CASSEWLGSQPQHF
TRBV7-9	TRBJ2-1	CASSLSFNEQFF
TRBV28	TRBJ2-5	CASRWDRGVETQYF
TRBV28	TRBJ2-1	CASSWGSQNEQFF
TRBV30	TRBJ1-1	CAWSLHTDTEAFF
TRBV7-2	TRBJ2-4	CASSPSGARNIQYF
TRBV27	TRBJ2-5	CASSLQGELETQYF
TRBV30	TRBJ2-7	CAWGSGRRGNEQYF
TRBV27	TRBJ1-5	CASSPMTGTGGRGNQPQHF
TRBV5-1	TRBJ1-3	CASSLIPATGNTIYF
TRBV30	TRBJ2-7	CAWSLGSSAYEQYF
TRBV7-2	TRBJ2-3	CASSFQGSTDTQYF
TRBV2	TRBJ1-5	CASEGNDQPQHF
TRBV5-6	TRBJ1-6	CASMTGLNRYNSPLHF
TRBV7-9	TRBJ2-1	CASSPPLKAGNEQFF
TRBV7-9	TRBJ2-7	CASVPGGSLYEQYF
TRBV9	TRBJ2-5	CASSVGSVQARETQYF
TRBV29-1	TRBJ1-2	CSVDSINYGYTF
TRBV5-1	TRBJ2-2	CASRGYGGGELFF
TRBV19	TRBJ1-5	CASNPKMGQPQHF
TRBV6-5	TRBJ1-2	CASSRTSNYGYTF
TRBV28	TRBJ2-5	CASSFWEETQYF
TRBV11-3	TRBJ2-7	CASSLSLERNGVQYF
TRBV7-2	TRBJ2-7	CASSLMTPPYEQYF
TRBV7-9	TRBJ2-4	CASSPRDRGRVGNIQYF
TRBV4-3	TRBJ2-7	CASSQDLYGAGGTYEQYF
TRBV2	TRBJ2-3	CASSVPEQGASDTQYF
TRBV18	TRBJ2-7	CASSPAPTGKQYF
TRBV28	TRBJ2-5	CASSPPTGLKTQYF
TRBV7-2	TRBJ2-2	CASSFPRGFGGNTGELFF
TRBV27	TRBJ1-1	CASSPIGQNTEAFF
TRBV5-4	TRBJ2-7	CASSRGTSGGPYEQYF
TRBV27	TRBJ2-2	CASSPRSTGITGELFF
TRBV19	TRBJ1-2	CASTQGASSGYGYTF